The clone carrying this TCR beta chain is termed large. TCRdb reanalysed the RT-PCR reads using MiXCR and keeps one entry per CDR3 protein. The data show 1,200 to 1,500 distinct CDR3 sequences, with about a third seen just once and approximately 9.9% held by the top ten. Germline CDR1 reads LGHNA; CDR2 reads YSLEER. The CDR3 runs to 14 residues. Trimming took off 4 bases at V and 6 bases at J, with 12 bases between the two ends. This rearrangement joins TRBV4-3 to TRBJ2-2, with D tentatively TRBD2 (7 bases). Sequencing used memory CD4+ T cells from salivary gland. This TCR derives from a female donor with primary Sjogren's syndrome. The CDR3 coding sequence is TGCGCCAGCAGCCCCAAGGGGGGGCCCGGGGAGCTGTTTTTT. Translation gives CASSPKGGPGELFF.